This is a list of T cell receptor beta chains from one sample in a study of identical twins. TCRdb ran MiXCR on the 5' RACE reads and lists one entry per CDR3 protein. The sample consists of some 760,000 distinct CDR3 sequences, about 20% of them appearing once. The same data also contributed to another study, on T cells expressing NK-cell markers.

Sequencing input: PBMCs. The origin of the receptors is a woman younger than 35 in good health. Both conserved end residues are part of each CDR3. Fields, in order: V gene, J gene, CDR3 protein.

>TRBV11-2|TRBJ2-5
CASSLLILGQGARETQYF
>TRBV5-1|TRBJ2-7
CASKSIGSYEQYF
>TRBV7-2|TRBJ2-1
CASSTGYPPKGDEQFF
>TRBV10-3|TRBJ2-7
CAISESSGGASYEQYF
>TRBV6-5|TRBJ1-1
CASSHSRDGYRNTEAFF
>TRBV7-2|TRBJ2-5
CASSLRDRGTQTQYF
>TRBV10-3|TRBJ2-3
CAISALAGTDTQYF
>TRBV7-3|TRBJ1-3
CASSPDHGRGNTIYF
>TRBV5-1|TRBJ1-6
CASSLDPPDRVSPLHF
>TRBV7-2|TRBJ2-1
CASSTQLANEQFF
>TRBV5-1|TRBJ2-2
CASSQPHGQGGFRVTGELFF
>TRBV20-1|TRBJ2-7
CSATYAPYEQYF
>TRBV5-1|TRBJ2-1
CASSFFTPGLNNEQFF
>TRBV29-1|TRBJ2-7
CSDTRPFPLGQGRPYEQYF
>TRBV6-2/TRBV6-3|TRBJ2-7
CASSYGRGRTVYEQYF
>TRBV20-1|TRBJ2-1
CSASSTSGGAIIYNEQFF
>TRBV20-1|TRBJ1-5
CSARTAGKQPQHF
>TRBV12-3/TRBV12-4|TRBJ1-1
CASSPTGGHVGTEAFF
>TRBV12-3/TRBV12-4|TRBJ2-1
CASGDTYNEQFF
>TRBV5-1|TRBJ2-1
CASSLVRAVSYNEQFF
>TRBV5-6|TRBJ2-2
CASRPGMTTGELFF
>TRBV7-6|TRBJ1-1
CASSLLPLARGMNTEAFF
>TRBV20-1|TRBJ2-7
CSAGITSGGSDEQYF
>TRBV5-1|TRBJ1-1
CASMRDRAYTEAFF
>TRBV6-5|TRBJ2-3
CASSALLGTQYF
>TRBV12-3/TRBV12-4|TRBJ1-3
CASSLGYNSGNTIYF
>TRBV4-2|TRBJ2-3
CASSQSDVNTQYF
>TRBV10-3|TRBJ1-2
CAVRGDDNYGYTF
>TRBV20-1|TRBJ2-2
CSAVPPTGVGELFF
>TRBV5-1|TRBJ2-1
CASSPSGSAYNEQFF
>TRBV28|TRBJ2-3
CASSSPVFQRGHTDTQYF
>TRBV12-3/TRBV12-4|TRBJ1-1
CASSRQGIAEAFF
>TRBV20-1|TRBJ2-7
CSASRRGGAREQYF
>TRBV20-1|TRBJ2-1
CSAGLAVRFF
>TRBV5-1|TRBJ2-2
CASSFIGPTGELFF
>TRBV7-2|TRBJ2-7
CASRVGLAGVYEQYF
>TRBV5-1|TRBJ2-3
CASRRGIHTDTQYF
>TRBV20-1|TRBJ1-2
CSAKPSDRNYGYTF
>TRBV5-6|TRBJ2-1
CASSLTAGGGSYNEQFF
>TRBV5-6|TRBJ1-4
CASSYLQGGEKLFF
>TRBV20-1|TRBJ1-5
CSAGMGYRGNQPQHF
>TRBV6-2/TRBV6-3|TRBJ1-2
CASSVRYGYTF
>TRBV20-1|TRBJ2-1
CSAREESGRYVYNEQFF
>TRBV7-2|TRBJ1-5
CASSFFGVGQPQHF
>TRBV18|TRBJ2-7
CASSSGQGQEQYF
>TRBV16|TRBJ2-7
CASSQSNYEQYF
>TRBV2|TRBJ2-5
CASSEGRIGETQYF
>TRBV5-1|TRBJ2-5
CASSSGTAGETQYF
>TRBV10-3|TRBJ2-5
CAISENRGLAGVGETQYF
>TRBV29-1|TRBJ2-2
CSEGAGTSGGHYTGELFF
>TRBV7-8|TRBJ2-1
CASSPRTAGNEQFF
>TRBV7-2|TRBJ1-6
CASSLVRSANSPLHF
>TRBV7-2|TRBJ2-7
CASSLWAGGRYEQYF
>TRBV15|TRBJ2-7
CATSSLPARVDEQYF
>TRBV12-3/TRBV12-4|TRBJ1-2
CASSRVRASNGYTF